These T cell receptor beta chains were read from a single sample in a study of tumor and adjacent non-tumor tissue in lung cancer. TCRdb called the multiplex PCR reads again in MiXCR, with one record for every CDR3 protein. The table lists about 80,000 distinct CDR3 sequences, 80% of them singletons. Material for sequencing was lung tumor tissue. All receptors derive from a woman in her fifties or sixties with non-small cell lung cancer. CDR3s leave out the opening cysteine and the closing phenylalanine or tryptophan. D genes are given only for firm matches.

d_call,j_call,cdr3_length,v_call,cdr3_aa
NA,TRBJ1-1,12,TRBV29-1,SVGKGPMNTEAV
NA,TRBJ2-7,10,TRBV6-5,ASRGRLDEQY
TRBD2,TRBJ2-1,12,TRBV29-1,SAVLAGVFNEQF
NA,TRBJ2-3,13,TRBV9,PSNVRGERTDTQY
NA,TRBJ2-1,11,TRBV29-1,NVDRKGDNEQF
TRBD2,TRBJ2-2,13,TRBV11-1,ASNYQREGTGELL
NA,TRBJ2-1,10,TRBV6-1,VSSENGYEHF
TRBD1,TRBJ2-1,18,TRBV6-6,ASSYSAQMIRDRGYIEQF
TRBD2,TRBJ2-7,14,TRBV20-1,SVRDRIAGGPYEQY
NA,TRBJ1-6,11,TRBV6-4,ASSRDFDSPLH
NA,TRBJ2-2,11,TRBV6-2/TRBV6-3,ASSYSDTAELF
TRBD1,TRBJ2-5,12,TRBV12-3/TRBV12-4,ISSPGQGWETQY
NA,TRBJ1-2,10,TRBV29-1,SVDGINYGYT
NA,TRBJ1-6,12,TRBV20-1,SGLSGREFSRLH
NA,TRBJ2-1,12,TRBV20-1,NASFGGGYDEQF
NA,TRBJ2-5,14,TRBV4-1,ASSQAKRIGQNTQY
TRBD2,TRBJ2-7,9,TRBV29-1,SAAGGCEQY
NA,TRBJ2-3,13,TRBV6-1,ASSVSQTNTDTQY
NA,TRBJ2-1,11,TRBV10-1,ASSETGLTPQF
NA,TRBJ2-2,14,TRBV4-1,ASSLVTRFRIGELF
NA,TRBJ2-1,13,TRBV29-1,SVETLLTGMDEQF
TRBD1,TRBJ2-7,14,TRBV20-1,SSRTGTAYSSYEQY
TRBD2,TRBJ2-3,13,TRBV20-1,SAIVGGPSIDTQY
NA,TRBJ1-2,12,TRBV20-1,SAPMNVLGYGCT
TRBD1,TRBJ1-1,13,TRBV10-3,AINTPGQGNTEAF